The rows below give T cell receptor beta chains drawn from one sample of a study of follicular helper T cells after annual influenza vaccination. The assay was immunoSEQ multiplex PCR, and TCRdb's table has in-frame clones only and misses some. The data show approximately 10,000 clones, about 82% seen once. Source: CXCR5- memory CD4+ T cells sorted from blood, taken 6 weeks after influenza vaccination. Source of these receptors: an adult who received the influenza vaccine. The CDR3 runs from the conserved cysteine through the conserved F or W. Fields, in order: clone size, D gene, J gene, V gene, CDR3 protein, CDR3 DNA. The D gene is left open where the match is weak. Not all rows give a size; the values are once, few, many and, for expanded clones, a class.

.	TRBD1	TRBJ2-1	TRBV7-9	CASSLRGSGQGDNEQFF	TGTGCCAGCAGCTTAAGAGGATCGGGACAGGGTGACAATGAGCAGTTCTTC
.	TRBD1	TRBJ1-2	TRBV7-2	CASSSPGQGWGYTF	TGTGCCAGCAGCTCCCCGGGACAGGGGTGGGGCTACACCTTC
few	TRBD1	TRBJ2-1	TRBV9	CASSVVTGGGHEQFF	TGTGCCAGCAGCGTAGTGACAGGGGGTGGCCATGAGCAGTTCTTC
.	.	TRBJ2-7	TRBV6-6	CASSYPPRYEQYF	TGTGCCAGCAGTTACCCTCCCCGGTACGAGCAGTACTTC
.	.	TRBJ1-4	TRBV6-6	CASSYRAGDNEKLFF	TGTGCCAGCAGTTATAGGGCAGGGGATAATGAAAAACTGTTTTTT
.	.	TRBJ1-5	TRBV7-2	CASSLVSQANQPQHF	TGTGCCAGCAGCTTAGTGTCTCAGGCCAATCAGCCCCAGCATTTT
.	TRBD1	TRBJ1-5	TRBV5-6	CASSPWDREQPQHF	TGTGCCAGCAGCCCCTGGGACAGGGAACAGCCCCAGCATTTT
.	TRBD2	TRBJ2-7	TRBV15	CATSRDRGGTTYEQYF	TGTGCCACCAGCAGAGATCGGGGCGGGACTACCTACGAGCAGTACTTC
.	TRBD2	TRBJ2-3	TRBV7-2	CASSQERGRTDTQYF	TGTGCCAGCAGCCAAGAGCGGGGACGCACAGATACGCAGTATTTT
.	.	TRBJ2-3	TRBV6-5	CASSYSNTQYF	TGTGCCAGCAGTTACTCTAATACGCAGTATTTT
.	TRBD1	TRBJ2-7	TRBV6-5	CASSERTGLYEQYF	TGTGCCAGCAGCGAAAGGACAGGTCTGTACGAGCAGTACTTC
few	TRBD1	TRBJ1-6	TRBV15	CATSREMRTGGAGSLHF	TGTGCCACCAGCAGAGAGATGCGAACAGGGGGCGCTGGGTCCCTCCACTTT
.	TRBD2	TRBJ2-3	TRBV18	CASSPPAAGGRTDTQYF	TGTGCCAGCTCACCACCGGCCGCGGGAGGAAGGACAGATACGCAGTATTTT
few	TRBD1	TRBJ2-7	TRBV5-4	CASSSSGTGAYEQYF	TGTGCCAGCAGCTCATCCGGGACAGGGGCCTACGAGCAGTACTTC
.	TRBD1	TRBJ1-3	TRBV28	CASKGGTGGSWAGNTIYF	TGTGCCAGCAAAGGCGGGACAGGGGGTTCTTGGGCTGGAAACACCATATATTTT
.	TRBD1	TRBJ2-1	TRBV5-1	CASSLEGTGDNEQFF	TGCGCCAGCAGCTTGGAGGGGACAGGGGACAATGAGCAGTTCTTC
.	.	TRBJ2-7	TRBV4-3	CASSQLLKSTEQYF	TGCGCCAGCAGCCAGCTACTTAAGAGTACCGAGCAGTACTTC